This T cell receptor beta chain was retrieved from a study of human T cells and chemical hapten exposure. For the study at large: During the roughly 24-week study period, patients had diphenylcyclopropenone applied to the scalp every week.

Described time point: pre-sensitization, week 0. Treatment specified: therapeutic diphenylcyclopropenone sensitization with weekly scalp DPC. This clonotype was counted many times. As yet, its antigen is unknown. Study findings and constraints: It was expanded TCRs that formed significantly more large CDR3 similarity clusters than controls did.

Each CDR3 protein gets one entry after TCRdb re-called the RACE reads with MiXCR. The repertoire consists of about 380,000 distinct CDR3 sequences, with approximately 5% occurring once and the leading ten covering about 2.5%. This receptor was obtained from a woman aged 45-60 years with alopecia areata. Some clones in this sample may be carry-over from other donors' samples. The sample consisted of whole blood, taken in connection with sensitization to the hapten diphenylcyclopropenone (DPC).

CDR3 sequence (DNA): TGTGCCAGCAGCTTATTTTCCAGCACAGATACGCAGTATTTT. This translates into CASSLFSSTDTQYF. The chain uses TRBV11-3 and TRBJ2-3; D gene uncertain. In germline, CDR1 is SGHNT, CDR2 YENEEA. The CDR3 has 14 residues. V was pared by 2 bases and J by 0 bases, with 6 bases between.